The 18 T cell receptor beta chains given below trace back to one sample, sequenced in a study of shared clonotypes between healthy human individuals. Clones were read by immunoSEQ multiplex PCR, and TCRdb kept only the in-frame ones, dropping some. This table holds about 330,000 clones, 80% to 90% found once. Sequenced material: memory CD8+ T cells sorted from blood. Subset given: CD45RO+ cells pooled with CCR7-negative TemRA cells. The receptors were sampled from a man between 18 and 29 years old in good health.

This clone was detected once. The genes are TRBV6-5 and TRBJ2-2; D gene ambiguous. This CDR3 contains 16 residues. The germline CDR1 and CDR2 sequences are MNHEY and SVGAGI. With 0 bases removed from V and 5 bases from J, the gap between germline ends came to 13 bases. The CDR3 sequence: CASSYSNWLGTGELFF. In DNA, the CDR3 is TGTGCCAGCAGTTACTCGAATTGGTTGGGGACCGGGGAGCTGTTTTTT.

As DNA, the CDR3 is TGTGCCAGTAGTATCACCAGTAGCTCCTACAATGAGCAGTTCTTC. It encodes CASSITSSSYNEQFF. This chain uses TRBV19 with TRBJ2-1; D ambiguous. Between the trimmed V and J ends, which lost 3 bases and 0 bases, there was a span of 9 bases. The CDR3 spans 15 residues. Per the germline V gene, CDR1 is LNHDA and CDR2 is SQIVND (reference sequence).

CDR3 residues: CASSLARARPANEQFF. The CDR3 DNA is TGTGCCAGCAGTTTGGCCCGGGCCCGCCCCGCCAATGAGCAGTTCTTC. V gene TRBV28 combines with J gene TRBJ2-1; no firm D call. CDR1 is MDHEN and CDR2 is SYDVKM in the germline V gene. The CDR3 is made up of 16 amino acids. Trimming removed 3 bases at V and 6 bases at J, with 18 bases between.

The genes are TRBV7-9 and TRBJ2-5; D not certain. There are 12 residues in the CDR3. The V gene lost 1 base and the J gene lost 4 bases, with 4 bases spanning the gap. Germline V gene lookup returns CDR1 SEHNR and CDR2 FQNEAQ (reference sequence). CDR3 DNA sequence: TGTGCCAGCAGCTTAGAGTCAGAGACCCAGTACTTC. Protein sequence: CASSLESETQYF.

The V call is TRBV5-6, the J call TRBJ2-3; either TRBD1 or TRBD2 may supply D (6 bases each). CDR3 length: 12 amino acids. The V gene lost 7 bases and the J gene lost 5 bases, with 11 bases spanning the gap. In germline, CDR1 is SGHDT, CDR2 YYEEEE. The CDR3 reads CASSEGGDTQYF. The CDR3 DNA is TGTGCCAGCTCGGAGGGGGGAGATACGCAGTATTTT.

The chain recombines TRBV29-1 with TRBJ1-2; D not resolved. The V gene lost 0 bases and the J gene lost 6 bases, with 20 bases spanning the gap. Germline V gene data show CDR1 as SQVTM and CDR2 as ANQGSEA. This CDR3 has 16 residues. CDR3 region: CSVEDIVEQLTDGYTF. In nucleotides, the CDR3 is TGCAGCGTTGAAGATATTGTCGAGCAGCTCACGGATGGCTACACCTTC.

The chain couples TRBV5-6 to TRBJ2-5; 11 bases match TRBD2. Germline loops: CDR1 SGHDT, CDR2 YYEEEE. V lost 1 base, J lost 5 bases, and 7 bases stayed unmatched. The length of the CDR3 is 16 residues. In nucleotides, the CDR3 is TGTGCCAGCAGCTTGACTAGCGGGGGACCCGGTGAGACCCAGTACTTC. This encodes CASSLTSGGPGETQYF.

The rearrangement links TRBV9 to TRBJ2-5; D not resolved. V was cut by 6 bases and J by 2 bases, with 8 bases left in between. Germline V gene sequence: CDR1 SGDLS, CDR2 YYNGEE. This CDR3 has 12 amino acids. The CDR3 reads CASTGWQETQYF. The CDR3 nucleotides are TGTGCCAGCACCGGGTGGCAAGAGACCCAGTACTTC.

Here the CDR3 DNA reads TGTGCCAGCAGCTTAGAAAGCGGGGGTTCCTACGAGCAGTACTTC. It codes for CASSLESGGSYEQYF. The rearrangement uses TRBV7-6 and TRBJ2-7; 8 nucleotides line up with TRBD2. V trimming: 1 base; J trimming: 1 base; junction bases outside the gene matches: 3. Germline V CDR1 and CDR2: SGHVS, FNYEAQ. This CDR3 spans 15 amino acids. Complete variable domain (other parts from reference TRBV7-6 and TRBJ2-7): GAGVSQSPRYKVTKRGQDVALRCDPISGHVSLYWYRQALGQGPEFLTYFNYEAQQDKSGLPNDRFSAERPEGSISTLTIQRTEQRDSAMYRCASSLESGGSYEQYFGPGTRLTVT.

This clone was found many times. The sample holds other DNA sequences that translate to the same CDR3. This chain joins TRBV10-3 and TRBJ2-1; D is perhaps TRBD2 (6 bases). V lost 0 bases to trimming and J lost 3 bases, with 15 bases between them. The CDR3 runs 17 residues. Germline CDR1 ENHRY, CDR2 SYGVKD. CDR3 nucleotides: TGTGCCATCAGTGAGTCCCAGGGTAGCGGAGACTACAATGAGCAGTTCTTC. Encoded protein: CAISESQGSGDYNEQFF.

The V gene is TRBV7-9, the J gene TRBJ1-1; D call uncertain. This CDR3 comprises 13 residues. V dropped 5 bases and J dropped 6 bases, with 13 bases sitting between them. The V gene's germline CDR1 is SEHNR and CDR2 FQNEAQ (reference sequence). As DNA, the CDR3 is TGTGCCAGCAGCCTAGGCACGGGATCTGAAGCTTTCTTT. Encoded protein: CASSLGTGSEAFF.

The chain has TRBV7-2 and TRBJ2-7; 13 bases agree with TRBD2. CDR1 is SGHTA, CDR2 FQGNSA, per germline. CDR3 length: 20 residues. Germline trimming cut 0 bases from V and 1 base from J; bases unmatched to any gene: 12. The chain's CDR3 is CASSLAQPFLLAGGSYEQYF. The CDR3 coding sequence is TGTGCCAGCAGCTTAGCCCAGCCCTTCCTACTAGCGGGAGGGTCCTACGAGCAGTACTTC.

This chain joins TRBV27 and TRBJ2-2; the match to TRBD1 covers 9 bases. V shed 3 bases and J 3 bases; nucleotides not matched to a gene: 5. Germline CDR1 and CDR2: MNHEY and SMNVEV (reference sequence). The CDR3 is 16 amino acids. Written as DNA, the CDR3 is TGTGCCAGCAGTTTTGAGGGGACAGGGTACACCGGGGAGCTGTTTTTT. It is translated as CASSFEGTGYTGELFF.

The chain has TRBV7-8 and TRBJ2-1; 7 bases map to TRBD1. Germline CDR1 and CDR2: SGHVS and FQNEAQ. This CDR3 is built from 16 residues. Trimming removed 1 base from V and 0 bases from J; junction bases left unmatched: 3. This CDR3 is CASSLGDRSSYNEQFF. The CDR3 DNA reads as TGTGCCAGCAGCTTAGGGGACAGAAGCTCCTACAATGAGCAGTTCTTC.

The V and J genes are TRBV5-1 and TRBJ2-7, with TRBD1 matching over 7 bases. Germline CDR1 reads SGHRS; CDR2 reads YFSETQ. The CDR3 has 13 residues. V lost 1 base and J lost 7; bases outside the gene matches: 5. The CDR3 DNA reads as TGCGCCAGCAGCTTGACAGGGGCGATGGAGCAGTACTTC. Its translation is CASSLTGAMEQYF.

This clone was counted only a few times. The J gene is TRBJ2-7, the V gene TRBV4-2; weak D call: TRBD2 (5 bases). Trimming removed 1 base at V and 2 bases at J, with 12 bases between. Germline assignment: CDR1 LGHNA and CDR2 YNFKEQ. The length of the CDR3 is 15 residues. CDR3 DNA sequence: TGTGCCAGCAGCCAAGGAACCGGGGTTACCTACGAGCAGTACTTC. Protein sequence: CASSQGTGVTYEQYF.

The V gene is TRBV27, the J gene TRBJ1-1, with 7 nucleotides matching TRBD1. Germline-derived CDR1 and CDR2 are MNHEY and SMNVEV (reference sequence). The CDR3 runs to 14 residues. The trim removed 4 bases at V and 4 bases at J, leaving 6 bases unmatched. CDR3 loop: CASSSIQGFTEAFF. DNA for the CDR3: TGTGCCAGCAGTTCTATACAGGGGTTCACTGAAGCTTTCTTT.

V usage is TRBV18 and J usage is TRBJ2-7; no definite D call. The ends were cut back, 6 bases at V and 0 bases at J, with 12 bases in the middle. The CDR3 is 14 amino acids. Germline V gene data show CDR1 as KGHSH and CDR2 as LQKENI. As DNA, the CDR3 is TGTGCCAGCTCTCCGCGGCCTCCCTCCTACGAGCAGTACTTC. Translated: CASSPRPPSYEQYF.